The 14 T cell receptor beta chains reported below all come from one sample, sequenced in a study of PD-L1 blockade in urothelial cancer. Measured with immunoSEQ multiplex PCR; TCRdb has only the in-frame clones, and not every one. In the table there are about 50,000 clones, about 85% of which are singletons. As to time point: peripheral blood 6 weeks after treatment start. The sequenced sample was PBMCs, obtained around atezolizumab (anti-PD-L1) treatment. These receptors came from a man aged 45-65 years with urothelial cancer.

The chain is built from TRBV19 and TRBJ2-5; D gene ambiguous. V was cut by 5 bases and J by 2 bases, with 15 bases left in between. The germline V gene has CDR1 LNHDA and CDR2 SQIVND (reference sequence). CDR3 length equals 15 residues. Written as DNA, the CDR3 is TGTGCCAGTAGTCCCGAGGAGTCCTGGCAAGAGACCCAGTACTTC. Translated, it gives CASSPEESWQETQYF.

The genes are TRBV30 and TRBJ1-5, with D hard to call. CDR1 GTSNPN and CDR2 SVGIG come from the germline V gene (reference sequence). The CDR3 contains 12 residues. Trimming removed 4 bases from V and 4 bases from J, with 8 bases in between. Here the CDR3 reads CAWNQWNQPQHF. CDR3 sequence (DNA): TGTGCCTGGAATCAGTGGAATCAGCCCCAGCATTTT.

Of note for this clone: The same CDR3 also results from other DNA sequences found in this sample. J is TRBJ2-7 and V is TRBV13; 14 bases fit TRBD2. In germline, CDR1 is PRHDT, CDR2 FYEKMQ (reference sequence). The CDR3 loop spans 15 amino acids. J lost 4 bases, V lost 5 bases, and 4 bases had no gene match. The CDR3 reads CASSPGTSGSYEQYF. For the CDR3, the DNA is TGTGCCAGCAGCCCCGGGACTAGCGGGAGTTACGAGCAGTACTTC.

This chain links TRBV5-6 with TRBJ2-5; 15 bases are shared with TRBD2. The V gene's germline CDR1 is SGHDT and CDR2 YYEEEE. This CDR3 is built from 16 residues. V lost 4 bases and J lost 5; bases outside the gene matches: 6. The CDR3 DNA sequence: TGTGCCAGCAGCCAGGGACTAGCGGGGGGTTGGGAGACCCAGTACTTC. Translating gives CASSQGLAGGWETQYF. The full variable domain, completed using reference TRBV5-6 and TRBJ2-5, is DAGVTQSPTHLIKTRGQQVTLRCSPKSGHDTVSWYQQALGQGPQFIFQYYEEEERQRGNFPDRFSGHQFPNYSSELNVNALLLGDSALYLCASSQGLAGGWETQYFGPGTRLLVL.

The chain has TRBV7-9 and TRBJ2-2; TRBD2 aligns across 8 bases. The CDR3 contains 17 residues. V was pared by 4 bases and J by 2 bases, with 9 bases of the junction left unmatched. From germline, CDR1 is SEHNR and CDR2 FQNEAQ (reference sequence). The CDR3 nucleotides read TGTGCCAGCAGCTCTATGCTACTAGCGGCAAACACCGGGGAGCTGTTTTTT. This sequence encodes CASSSMLLAANTGELFF.

The V call is TRBV6-1, the J call TRBJ2-7; TRBD1 agrees at 9 bases. This CDR3 has 13 residues. J was trimmed by 10 bases and V by 1 base; bases with no gene match: 5. CDR1 is MNHNS, CDR2 SASEGT, per germline. CDR3 sequence: CASSEGDRAPQYF. CDR3 DNA: TGTGCCAGCAGTGAAGGGGACAGGGCTCCCCAGTACTTC.

In its sample, this clone ranks as medium-sized (0.01 to 0.1%). The genes are TRBV6-1 and TRBJ2-2, with 14 positions matching TRBD2. Trimming took 4 bases from V and 4 from J; bases not matched to a gene: 8. This CDR3 has 18 residues. Germline V gene lookup returns CDR1 MNHNS and CDR2 SASEGT. CDR3 amino acids: CASSGLAGGPHGTGELFF. The CDR3 DNA reads as TGTGCCAGCAGTGGACTAGCGGGAGGGCCGCATGGCACCGGGGAGCTGTTTTTT.

The chain couples TRBV5-6 to TRBJ2-7; TRBD1 might be the D (5 bases). The CDR3 length is 15 residues. V lost 1 base and J 1 base, leaving 12 bases between the germline ends. In germline, CDR1 is SGHDT, CDR2 YYEEEE. CDR3 residues: CASSLYRQTSYEQYF. In DNA, the CDR3 is TGTGCCAGCAGCTTGTACCGACAGACATCCTACGAGCAGTACTTC. The variable domain in full, completed from reference TRBV5-6 and TRBJ2-7, reads DAGVTQSPTHLIKTRGQQVTLRCSPKSGHDTVSWYQQALGQGPQFIFQYYEEEERQRGNFPDRFSGHQFPNYSSELNVNALLLGDSALYLCASSLYRQTSYEQYFGPGTRLTVT.

This clone was picked up a small number of times. The chain employs TRBV7-7 and TRBJ2-7; TRBD1 is a possible D gene (5 bases). The CDR3 totals 15 residues. Germline CDR1 reads SSHAT; CDR2 reads FNYEAQ (reference sequence). The CDR3 DNA reads as TGTGCTAGATGGCAGGGAAGGTACCTGAGCTACGAGCAGTACTTC. Its protein is CARWQGRYLSYEQYF.

CDR3 region: CASSEGRTGLNQPQHF. The CDR3, as DNA: TGTGCCAGCAGTGAAGGCCGGACAGGGCTCAATCAGCCCCAGCATTTT. V and J are TRBV6-1 and TRBJ1-5, with 8 bases that match TRBD1. This CDR3 spans 16 amino acids. Trimming removed 1 base from V and 3 bases from J; junction bases left unmatched: 5. Germline assignment: CDR1 MNHNS and CDR2 SASEGT.

The chain links TRBV30 to TRBJ2-1; possibly TRBD1 for D (7 bases). Deletions cut 5 bases from V and 9 bases from J, with 26 bases between. CDR1 GTSNPN and CDR2 SVGIG come from the germline V gene (reference sequence). The length of the CDR3 is 16 residues. CDR3 nucleotide sequence: TGTGCCTGGGCATACAGGGGAGGATTGTTAGGACTTGAGCAGTTCTTC. Protein: CAWAYRGGLLGLEQFF.

This chain links TRBV29-1 with TRBJ2-7; D perhaps matches TRBD2 (6 bases). V gave up 3 bases and J gave up 4 bases, with 13 bases separating them. The CDR3 is 13 amino acids. CDR1 is SQVTM and CDR2 is ANQGSEA in the germline V gene. The CDR3 protein is CSVDVGGRYEQYF. CDR3 coding DNA: TGCAGCGTTGATGTCGGAGGGAGATACGAGCAGTACTTC.

This rearrangement joins TRBV29-1 to TRBJ2-1; maybe TRBD2 (5 bases). V lost 7 bases and J lost 4, with 20 bases in between. The CDR3 is 15 amino acids. Germline values: CDR1 SQVTM, CDR2 ANQGSEA. The CDR3 region is CSAKGGLAEYNEQFF. CDR3 nucleotide sequence: TGCAGCGCAAAGGGTGGGCTAGCCGAATACAATGAGCAGTTCTTC.

The chain is built from TRBV7-9 and TRBJ2-5; D is perhaps TRBD1 (6 bases). Germline lookup yields CDR1 SEHNR and CDR2 FQNEAQ (reference sequence). The CDR3 totals 14 residues. V lost 4 bases to trimming and J lost 2 bases, with 11 bases between them. The CDR3 here is CASSYRQEQETQYF. The DNA of the CDR3 is TGTGCCAGCAGCTACAGACAGGAGCAAGAGACCCAGTACTTC.